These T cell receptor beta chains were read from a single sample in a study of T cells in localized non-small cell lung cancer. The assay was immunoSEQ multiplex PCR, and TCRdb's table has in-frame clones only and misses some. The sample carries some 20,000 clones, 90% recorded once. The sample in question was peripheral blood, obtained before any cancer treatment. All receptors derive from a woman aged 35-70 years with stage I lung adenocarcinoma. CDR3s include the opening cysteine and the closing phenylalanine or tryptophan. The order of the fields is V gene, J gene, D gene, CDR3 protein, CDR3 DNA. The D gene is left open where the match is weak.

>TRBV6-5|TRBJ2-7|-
CASTTTSTSSYEQYF
TGTGCCAGCACCACGACTTCCACGTCATCTTACGAGCAGTACTTC
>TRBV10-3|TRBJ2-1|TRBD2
CATSGRGNEQFF
TGTGCCACTAGCGGGAGAGGCAATGAGCAGTTCTTC
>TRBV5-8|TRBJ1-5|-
CASSPGTDREPQHF
TGTGCCAGCAGCCCAGGGACGGACCGGGAGCCCCAGCATTTT
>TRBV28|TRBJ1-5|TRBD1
CASSLLGVTGESQPQHF
TGTGCCAGCAGTTTATTAGGAGTAACAGGGGAGAGTCAGCCCCAGCATTTT
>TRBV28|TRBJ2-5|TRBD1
CASSLPYRGGETQYF
TGTGCCAGCAGTTTACCCTACAGGGGCGGAGAGACCCAGTACTTC
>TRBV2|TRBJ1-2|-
CASSRVGKPYGYTF
TGTGCCAGCAGTCGTGTGGGGAAACCGTATGGCTACACCTTC
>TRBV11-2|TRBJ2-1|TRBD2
CASSLATGLANEQFF
TGTGCCAGCAGCTTAGCGACGGGACTAGCGAATGAGCAGTTCTTC
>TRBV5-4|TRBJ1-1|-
CASSLDDKAKAFF
TGTGCCAGCAGCTTGGATGACAAAGCGAAAGCTTTCTTT
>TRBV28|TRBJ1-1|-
CATSGNTEAFF
TGTGCCACTTCAGGGAACACTGAAGCTTTCTTT
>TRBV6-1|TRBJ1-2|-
CASSEGPSGNYGYTF
TGTGCCAGCAGTGAAGGGCCCTCGGGGAACTATGGCTACACCTTC
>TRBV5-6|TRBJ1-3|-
CASSQPGTSGNTIYF
TGTGCCAGCAGCCAACCCGGGACAAGCGGGAACACCATATATTTT
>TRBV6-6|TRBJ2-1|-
CASSYGDLPNEQFF
TGTGCCAGCAGTTACGGAGACCTCCCCAATGAGCAGTTCTTC
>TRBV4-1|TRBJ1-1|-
CASSLPSGDLDEAFF
TGTGCCAGCAGCCTGCCCTCAGGGGATCTCGATGAAGCTTTCTTT
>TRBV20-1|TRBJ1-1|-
CSASRGEAFF
TGCAGTGCTAGCAGGGGCGAAGCTTTCTTT
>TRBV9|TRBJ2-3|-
CASSSQRNTQYF
TGTGCCAGCAGCTCACAACGGAATACGCAGTATTTT
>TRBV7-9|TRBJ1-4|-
CASGDLGLEKLFF
TGTGCCAGCGGAGATTTGGGTCTTGAAAAACTGTTTTTT
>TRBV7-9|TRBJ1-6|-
CASSLSTGGSPLHF
TGTGCCAGCAGCTTAAGTACGGGGGGTTCACCCCTCCACTTT
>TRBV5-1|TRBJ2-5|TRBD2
CASSLGAGVWETQYF
TGCGCCAGCAGCTTGGGGGCGGGAGTGTGGGAGACCCAGTACTTC
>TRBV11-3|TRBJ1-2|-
CASSVDSRGYTF
TGTGCCAGCAGCGTGGACAGCCGGGGCTACACCTTC
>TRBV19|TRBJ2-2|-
CATRWAPNTGELFF
TGTGCCACCAGGTGGGCCCCGAACACCGGGGAGCTGTTTTTT
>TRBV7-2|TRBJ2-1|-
CASSLGSESSYNEQFF
TGTGCCAGCAGCTTGGGTAGCGAGAGCTCCTACAATGAGCAGTTCTTC
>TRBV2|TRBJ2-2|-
CASSGIFVGGELFF
TGTGCCAGCAGTGGAATATTTGTGGGGGGGGAGCTGTTTTTT
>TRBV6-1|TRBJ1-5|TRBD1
CASSEGTGIQPQHF
TGTGCCAGCAGTGAGGGGACAGGGATCCAGCCCCAGCATTTT
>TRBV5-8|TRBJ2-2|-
CATLRLETGELFF
TGTGCCACCCTCAGGCTAGAAACCGGGGAGCTGTTTTTT
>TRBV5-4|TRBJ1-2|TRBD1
CASSLGQGEYGYTF
TGTGCCAGCAGCTTGGGACAGGGCGAATATGGCTACACCTTC
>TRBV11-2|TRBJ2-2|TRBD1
CASSWGQGGTGELFF
TGTGCCAGCAGCTGGGGACAGGGAGGGACCGGGGAGCTGTTTTTT
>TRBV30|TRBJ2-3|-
CAYGQGLAGDTQYF
TGTGCCTATGGACAGGGGCTAGCGGGAGATACGCAGTATTTT
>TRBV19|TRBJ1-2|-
CASSNRGGSGWYGYTF
TGTGCCAGTAGTAACCGGGGAGGTTCTGGATGGTATGGCTACACCTTC
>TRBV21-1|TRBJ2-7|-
CASSKEGLNSYEQYF
TGTGCCAGCAGCAAAGAGGGGTTGAACTCCTACGAGCAGTACTTC
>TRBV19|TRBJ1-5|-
CASSRGDSYSNQPQHF
TGTGCCAGTAGTAGGGGCGACAGCTATAGCAATCAGCCCCAGCATTTT
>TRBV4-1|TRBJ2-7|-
CASSLQGIDEQYF
TGCGCCAGCAGCCTACAGGGAATCGACGAGCAGTACTTC
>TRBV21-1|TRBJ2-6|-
CASSKRGASGANVLTF
TGTGCCAGCAGCAAAAGAGGGGCCTCTGGGGCCAACGTCCTGACTTTC
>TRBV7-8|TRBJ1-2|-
CASSQSLSLVNGYTF
TGTGCCAGCAGCCAGAGCCTAAGCTTAGTTAATGGCTACACCTTC
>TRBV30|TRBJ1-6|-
CAWHESGGPLHF
TGTGCCTGGCATGAATCCGGGGGACCCCTCCACTTT
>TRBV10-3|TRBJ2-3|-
CAISEKALYTDTQYF
TGTGCCATCAGTGAGAAAGCCCTATATACAGATACGCAGTATTTT
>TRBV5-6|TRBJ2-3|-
CASSSGTEGTDTQYF
TGTGCCAGCAGCTCGGGGACCGAGGGGACAGATACGCAGTATTTT
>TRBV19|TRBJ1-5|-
CASQGMGAGLNQPQHF
TGTGCCAGCCAGGGGATGGGAGCGGGCCTCAATCAGCCCCAGCATTTT
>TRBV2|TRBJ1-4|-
CASRDIAPRDGLNEKLFF
TGTGCCAGCAGAGATATAGCTCCTAGGGACGGACTCAATGAAAAACTGTTTTTT
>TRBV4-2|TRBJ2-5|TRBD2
CASSQGSSGGGETQYF
TGTGCCAGCAGCCAAGGGAGTAGCGGGGGAGGAGAGACCCAGTACTTC
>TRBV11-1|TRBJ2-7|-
CASESGRGYEQYF
TGTGCCAGCGAATCGGGCAGGGGCTACGAGCAGTACTTC